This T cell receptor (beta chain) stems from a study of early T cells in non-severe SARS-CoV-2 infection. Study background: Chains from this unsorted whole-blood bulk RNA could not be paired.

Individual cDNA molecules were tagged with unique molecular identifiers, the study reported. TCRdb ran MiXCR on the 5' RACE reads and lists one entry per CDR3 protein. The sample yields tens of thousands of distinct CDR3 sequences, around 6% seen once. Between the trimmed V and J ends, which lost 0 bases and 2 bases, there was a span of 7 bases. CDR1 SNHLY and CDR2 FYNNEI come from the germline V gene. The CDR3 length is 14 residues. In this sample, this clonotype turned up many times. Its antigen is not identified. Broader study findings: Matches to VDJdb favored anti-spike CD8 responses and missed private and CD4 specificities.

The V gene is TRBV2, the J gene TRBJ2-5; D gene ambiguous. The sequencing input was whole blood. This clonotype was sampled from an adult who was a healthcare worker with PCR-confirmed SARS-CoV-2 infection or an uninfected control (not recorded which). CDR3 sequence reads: CASSEAGGQETQYF. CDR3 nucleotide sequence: TGTGCCAGCAGTGAAGCGGGCGGACAAGAGACCCAGTACTTC.